This entry lists 16 T cell receptor beta chains sequenced from one sample in a study of cytomegalovirus exposure and HLA in healthy donors. This table comes from immunoSEQ multiplex PCR, and its TCRdb copy is limited to in-frame clones, with some not included. The top ten clones hold less than 7.5% of a sample with 90,000 to 100,000 clones, over 75% of them seen once. The source material was PBMCs. The receptors were gathered from a man between 18 and 35 years old in good health and CMV-seropositive.

The chain combines TRBV4-2 with TRBJ2-7; D unresolved. The CDR3 runs to 12 residues. With 2 bases removed from V and 6 bases from J, the gap between germline ends came to 8 bases. Germline CDR1 LGHNA, CDR2 YNFKEQ. The CDR3 protein is CASSQPTSEQYF. CDR3 nucleotides: TGTGCCAGCAGCCAACCGACAAGCGAGCAGTACTTC.

CDR3 region: CASSQVGVYNEQFF. In DNA, the CDR3 is TGTGCCAGCAGCCAAGTAGGGGTTTACAATGAGCAGTTCTTC. The V gene is TRBV14, the J gene TRBJ2-1; maybe TRBD1 (5 bases). V lost 1 base and J 4 bases, leaving 8 bases between the germline ends. Looked up from germline, CDR1 is SGHDN and CDR2 is FVKESK. The CDR3 extends over 14 amino acids.

This clone was counted a single time. This CDR3 reads CASSKDGVSRANTEAFF. In DNA, the CDR3 is TGTGCCAGCAGCAAAGATGGTGTGAGCAGGGCGAACACTGAAGCTTTCTTT. V is TRBV21-1 and J is TRBJ1-1; TRBD1 is the table's D call, not checked against the DNA. TRBV21-1 is described as a pseudogene. This CDR3 is built from 17 residues.

The chain is built from TRBV11-3 and TRBJ2-7; 11 nucleotides line up with TRBD1. Germline CDR1 is SGHNT and CDR2 is YENEEA. V lost 5 bases, J lost 0 bases, and 3 bases stayed unmatched. The CDR3 totals 15 residues. The CDR3 sequence is CASSPGTGGSYEQYF. Here the CDR3 DNA reads TGTGCCAGCAGCCCCGGGACAGGGGGCTCCTACGAGCAGTACTTC.

This clone is a singleton in its sample. V is TRBV9 and J is TRBJ1-5; possibly TRBD1 for D (6 bases). V dropped 3 bases and J dropped 9 bases, with 13 bases sitting between them. The germline V gene encodes CDR1 SGDLS and CDR2 YYNGEE. This CDR3 has 13 residues. CDR3 region: CASSAERGGPQHF. The DNA of the CDR3 is TGTGCCAGCAGCGCTGAGAGAGGGGGGCCCCAGCATTTT. Filled out from reference TRBV9 and TRBJ1-5, the complete variable domain reads DSGVTQTPKHLITATGQRVTLRCSPRSGDLSVYWYQQSLDQGLQFLIQYYNGEERAKGNILERFSAQQFPDLHSELNLSSLELGDSALYFCASSAERGGPQHFGDGTRLSIL.

This CDR3 is CASSEVLAGGSFSYNEQFF. The CDR3 DNA reads as TGTGCCAGCAGTGAAGTTCTAGCGGGGGGCTCTTTCTCCTACAATGAGCAGTTCTTC. The chain combines TRBV2 with TRBJ2-1; 11 bases fit TRBD2. V was pared by 1 base and J by 0 bases, with 8 bases of the junction left unmatched. The V gene's germline CDR1 is SNHLY and CDR2 FYNNEI. The CDR3 spans 19 residues.

J is TRBJ2-7 and V is TRBV29-1, with TRBD2 matching over 8 bases. CDR1 and CDR2 from the germline V gene are SQVTM and ANQGSEA. The CDR3 runs 10 residues. CDR3 sequence reads: CGLAGHEQYF. The CDR3 DNA follows: TGCGGGCTAGCGGGCCACGAGCAGTACTTC.

This chain uses TRBV25-1 with TRBJ1-2; 8 nucleotides match TRBD1. The CDR3 sequence is 15 residues long. In germline, CDR1 is MGHDK, CDR2 SYGVNS. The junction had 6 bases not matched to a gene; V was cut back by 3 bases and J by 3 bases. CDR3 amino acids: CASSDNDRGDYGYTF. The CDR3 DNA reads as TGTGCCAGCAGTGACAATGACAGGGGCGACTATGGCTACACCTTC.

This clone turned up a few times. The rearrangement links TRBV19 to TRBJ1-2; 9 bases align to TRBD1. This CDR3 comprises 14 residues. The ends lost 9 bases at V and 3 bases at J; junction bases unmatched: 8. Germline V gene lookup returns CDR1 LNHDA and CDR2 SQIVND (reference sequence). This chain's CDR3 is CASRNRGPHYGYTF. The CDR3 DNA reads as TGTGCCAGCAGAAACAGGGGGCCTCACTATGGCTACACCTTC.

This clone is a singleton in its sample. The chain combines TRBV19 with TRBJ1-2; D unresolved. V dropped 4 bases and J dropped 4 bases, with 16 bases sitting between them. Germline CDR1 LNHDA, CDR2 SQIVND (reference sequence). This CDR3 has 15 amino acids. The CDR3 reads CASSTDAGQSYGYTF. Here the CDR3 DNA reads TGTGCCAGTAGTACCGACGCTGGGCAGTCCTATGGCTACACCTTC.

The V call is TRBV10-2, the J call TRBJ2-7; TRBD1 matches at 9 bases. The V gene end was trimmed by 4 bases and the J gene end by 1 base; junction bases not matched to a gene: 2. Germline loops: CDR1 WSHSY, CDR2 SAAADI. The CDR3 totals 14 residues. CDR3: CASSAGTGSYEQYF. The DNA of the CDR3 is TGCGCCAGCAGTGCCGGGACAGGGTCCTACGAGCAGTACTTC.

The V call is TRBV19, the J call TRBJ2-5; 7 bases line up with TRBD2. The CDR3 consists of 15 residues. V lost 4 bases, J lost 3 bases, and 8 bases stayed unmatched. Germline CDR1 and CDR2: LNHDA and SQIVND (reference sequence). The CDR3 nucleotides are TGTGCCAGTAGTAATCGGGCTCTAGCGGAAGAGACCCAGTACTTC. This sequence encodes CASSNRALAEETQYF.

This clone was found a few times. This chain uses TRBV4-3 with TRBJ1-1, with D possibly being TRBD1 (5 bases). The CDR3 sequence is 13 residues long. V gave up 3 bases and J gave up 1 base, with 6 bases separating them. Germline values: CDR1 LGHNA, CDR2 YSLEER. The CDR3 loop reads CASSQTANTEAFF. The CDR3 DNA reads TGCGCCAGCAGCCAGACAGCGAACACTGAAGCTTTCTTT.

V usage is TRBV11-3 and J usage is TRBJ1-1; 8 nucleotides match TRBD1. The V gene end was trimmed by 5 bases and the J gene end by 7 bases; junction bases not matched to a gene: 9. Germline V gene data show CDR1 as SGHNT and CDR2 as YENEEA. The CDR3 contains 14 residues. The CDR3 region has the DNA TGTGCCAGCAGCCGCGGACAGGGTGACCGTGAAGCTTTCTTT. Translated, it gives CASSRGQGDREAFF.

The chain links TRBV5-1 to TRBJ2-2; a weak D match, TRBD1 (5 bases). The CDR3 loop spans 14 amino acids. The germline V gene has CDR1 SGHRS and CDR2 YFSETQ. Trimming removed 2 bases at V and 4 bases at J, with 9 bases between. CDR3 sequence reads: CASSFGQGTGELFF. The CDR3, as DNA: TGCGCCAGCAGCTTCGGGCAGGGCACCGGGGAGCTGTTTTTT.

The V and J genes are TRBV11-2 and TRBJ2-7; 7 bases agree with TRBD1. The CDR3 has 14 amino acids. V lost 8 bases and J lost 2; bases outside the gene matches: 9. Germline CDR1 is SGHAT and CDR2 is FQNNGV. The CDR3 spells CASGNGDSPYEQYF. CDR3 DNA sequence: TGTGCCAGCGGCAACGGGGACAGCCCCTACGAGCAGTACTTC.